This TCR beta chain was documented in a study of blood T cell repertoires in COVID-19. Sequencing used immunoSEQ multiplex PCR; TCRdb keeps in-frame clones, though not all of them. The repertoire holds 220,000 or so clones, around 88% seen once, with roughly 15% in the top ten. Germline CDR1 MDHEN, CDR2 SYDVKM. J gave up 4 bases and V 5 bases, and 7 bases lay outside the gene matches. This CDR3 has 14 residues. Sequences were obtained from PBMCs or T cells enriched from blood (not recorded which). The sequence was collected from a woman aged 45-65 years with acute COVID-19. The chain combines TRBV28 with TRBJ1-2; 7 nucleotides line up with TRBD1. The CDR3 spells CASSPPGTVYGYTF. The CDR3, as DNA: TGTGCCAGCAGTCCACCCGGGACAGTCTATGGCTACACCTTC.